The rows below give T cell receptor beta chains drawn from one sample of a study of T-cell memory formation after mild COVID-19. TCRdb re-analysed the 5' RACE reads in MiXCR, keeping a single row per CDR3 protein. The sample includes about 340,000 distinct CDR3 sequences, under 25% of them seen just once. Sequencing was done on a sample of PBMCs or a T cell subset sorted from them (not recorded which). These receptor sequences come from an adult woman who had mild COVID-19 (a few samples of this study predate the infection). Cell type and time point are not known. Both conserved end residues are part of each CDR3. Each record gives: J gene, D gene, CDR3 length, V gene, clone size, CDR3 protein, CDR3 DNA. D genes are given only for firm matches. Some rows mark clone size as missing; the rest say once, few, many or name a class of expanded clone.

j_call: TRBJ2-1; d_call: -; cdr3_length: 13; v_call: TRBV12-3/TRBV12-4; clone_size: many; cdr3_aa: CASSLPVRSKQFF; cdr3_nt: TGTGCCAGCAGTTTACCCGTAAGGAGTAAGCAGTTCTTC
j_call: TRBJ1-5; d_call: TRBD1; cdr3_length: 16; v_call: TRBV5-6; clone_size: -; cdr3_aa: CASSLGDRGGNQPQHF; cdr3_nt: TGTGCCAGCAGCTTGGGGGACAGGGGTGGAAATCAGCCCCAGCATTTT
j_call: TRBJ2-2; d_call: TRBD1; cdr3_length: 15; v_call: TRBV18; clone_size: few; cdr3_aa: CASSPRDRVTGELFF; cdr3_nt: TGTGCCAGCTCACCACGGGACAGGGTCACCGGGGAGCTGTTTTTT
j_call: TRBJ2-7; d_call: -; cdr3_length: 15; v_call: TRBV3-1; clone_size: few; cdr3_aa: CASSQADQKTYEQYF; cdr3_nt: TGTGCCAGCAGCCAAGCAGACCAGAAGACCTACGAGCAGTACTTC
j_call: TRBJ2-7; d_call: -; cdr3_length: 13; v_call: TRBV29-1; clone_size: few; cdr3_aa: CSVVGNLRSEQYF; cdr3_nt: TGCAGCGTTGTAGGGAACCTTCGTTCCGAGCAGTACTTC
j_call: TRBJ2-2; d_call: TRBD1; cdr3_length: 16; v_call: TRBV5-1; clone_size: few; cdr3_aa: CASSSGQGSKTGELFF; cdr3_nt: TGCGCCAGCAGCTCCGGACAGGGCTCTAAAACCGGGGAGCTGTTTTTT
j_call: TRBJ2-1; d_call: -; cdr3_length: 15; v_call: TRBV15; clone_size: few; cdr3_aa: CATRLGGSSYNEQFF; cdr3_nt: TGTGCCACCAGGCTAGGGGGGAGCTCCTACAATGAGCAGTTCTTC
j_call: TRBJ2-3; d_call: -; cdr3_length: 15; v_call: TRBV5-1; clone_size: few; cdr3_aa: CASRTRGEGTDTQYF; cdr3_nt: TGCGCCAGCAGGACGAGGGGGGAAGGTACAGATACGCAGTATTTT
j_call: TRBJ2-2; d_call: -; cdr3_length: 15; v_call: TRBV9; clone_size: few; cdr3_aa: CASSTVGGRPGELFF; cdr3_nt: TGTGCCAGTTCGACCGTAGGGGGGAGACCCGGGGAGCTGTTTTTT
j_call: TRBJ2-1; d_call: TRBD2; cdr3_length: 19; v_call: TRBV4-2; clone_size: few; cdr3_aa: CASSQDLVLREGPYNEQFF; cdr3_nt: TGTGCCAGCAGCCAAGACCTCGTCCTGCGGGAGGGCCCCTACAATGAGCAGTTCTTC
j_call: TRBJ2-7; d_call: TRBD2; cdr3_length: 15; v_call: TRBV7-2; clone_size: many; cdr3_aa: CASSPVAGGSYEQYF; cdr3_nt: TGTGCCAGCAGCCCTGTAGCGGGGGGTTCCTACGAGCAGTACTTC
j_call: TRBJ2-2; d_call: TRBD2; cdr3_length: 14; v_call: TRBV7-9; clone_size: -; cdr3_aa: CASSTGGGTGELFF; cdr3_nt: TGTGCCAGCAGCACTGGCGGGGGCACCGGGGAGCTGTTTTTT
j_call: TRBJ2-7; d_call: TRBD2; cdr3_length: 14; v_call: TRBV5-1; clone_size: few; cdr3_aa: CASSPPGLEGEQYF; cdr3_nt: TGCGCCAGCAGCCCTCCCGGACTAGAAGGGGAGCAGTACTTC
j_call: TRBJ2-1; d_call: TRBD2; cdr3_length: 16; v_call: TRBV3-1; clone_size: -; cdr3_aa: CASSQTSGGLYNEQFF; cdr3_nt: TGTGCCAGCAGCCAGACTAGCGGGGGACTCTACAATGAGCAGTTCTTC
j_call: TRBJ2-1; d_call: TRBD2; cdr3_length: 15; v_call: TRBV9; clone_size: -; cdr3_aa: CASSVAAGGHYEQFF; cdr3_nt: TGTGCCAGCAGCGTAGCAGCGGGAGGACACTATGAGCAGTTCTTC